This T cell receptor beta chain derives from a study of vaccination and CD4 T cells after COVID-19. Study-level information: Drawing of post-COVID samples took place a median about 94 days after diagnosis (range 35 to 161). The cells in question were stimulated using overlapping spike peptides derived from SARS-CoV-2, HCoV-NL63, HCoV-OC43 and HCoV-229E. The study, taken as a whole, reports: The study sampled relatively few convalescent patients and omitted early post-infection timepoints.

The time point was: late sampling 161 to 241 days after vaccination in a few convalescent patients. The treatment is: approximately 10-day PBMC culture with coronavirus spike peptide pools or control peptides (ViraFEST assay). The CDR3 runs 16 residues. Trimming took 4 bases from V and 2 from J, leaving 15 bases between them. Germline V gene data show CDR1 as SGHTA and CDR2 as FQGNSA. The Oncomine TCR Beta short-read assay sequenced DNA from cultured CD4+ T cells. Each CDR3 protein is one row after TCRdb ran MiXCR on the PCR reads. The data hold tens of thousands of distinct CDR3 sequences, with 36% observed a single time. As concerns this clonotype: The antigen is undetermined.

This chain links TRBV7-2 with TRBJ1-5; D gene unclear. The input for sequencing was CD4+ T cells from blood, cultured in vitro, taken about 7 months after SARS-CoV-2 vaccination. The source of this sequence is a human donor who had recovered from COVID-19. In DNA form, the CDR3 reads TGTGCCAGCAGCTCCGAGCCGAACTGGGGCAATCAGCCCCAGCATTTT. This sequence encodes CASSSEPNWGNQPQHF.